This is a list of T cell receptor beta chains from one sample in a study of T cell repertoires in cytomegalovirus infection. TCRdb reprocessed the reads with MiXCR, giving one entry per CDR3 protein. The sample lists some 180,000 distinct CDR3 sequences, about 18% occurring once. The sequencing sample was made of CD8+ T cells from PBMCs. The source of these receptors is a human donor in good health (CMV status not recorded). Some clones in this sample may be carry-over from other donors' samples. The CDR3 runs from the conserved cysteine through the conserved F or W. Fields, in order: D gene, V gene, J gene, clone size, CDR3 length, CDR3 protein, CDR3 DNA. D genes are given only for firm matches. Size is stated for part of the rows, as once, few or many counts, or as a class when the clone is expanded.

d_call: .; v_call: TRBV6-2/TRBV6-3; j_call: TRBJ2-2; clone_size: .; cdr3_length: 15; cdr3_aa: CASSPGYRDPGELFF; cdr3_nt: TGTGCCAGCAGCCCAGGATACAGGGATCCCGGGGAGCTGTTTTTT
d_call: TRBD2; v_call: TRBV6-6; j_call: TRBJ2-1; clone_size: .; cdr3_length: 14; cdr3_aa: CASSFRGGVDEQFF; cdr3_nt: TGTGCCAGCAGTTTCCGGGGGGGCGTCGATGAGCAGTTCTTC
d_call: .; v_call: TRBV24-1; j_call: TRBJ2-1; clone_size: few; cdr3_length: 14; cdr3_aa: CATSDPTEYNEQFF; cdr3_nt: TGTGCCACCAGTGATCCGACAGAGTACAATGAGCAGTTCTTC
d_call: TRBD1; v_call: TRBV2; j_call: TRBJ2-7; clone_size: .; cdr3_length: 13; cdr3_aa: CASRDRGVHEQYF; cdr3_nt: TGTGCCAGCAGGGACAGGGGTGTCCACGAGCAGTACTTC
d_call: TRBD2; v_call: TRBV7-6; j_call: TRBJ2-5; clone_size: few; cdr3_length: 15; cdr3_aa: CASIREVQARETQYF; cdr3_nt: TGTGCCAGCATCCGGGAGGTACAGGCCCGGGAGACCCAGTACTTC
d_call: .; v_call: TRBV7-2; j_call: TRBJ2-5; clone_size: .; cdr3_length: 15; cdr3_aa: CASSLNRQPQETQYF; cdr3_nt: TGTGCCAGCAGCCTGAACCGACAGCCACAAGAGACCCAGTACTTC
d_call: .; v_call: TRBV10-3; j_call: TRBJ2-7; clone_size: few; cdr3_length: 14; cdr3_aa: CAIRGGDLPPEQYF; cdr3_nt: TGTGCCATCAGGGGAGGAGATCTCCCGCCCGAGCAGTACTTC
d_call: .; v_call: TRBV29-1; j_call: TRBJ2-1; clone_size: few; cdr3_length: 14; cdr3_aa: CSVVRDSHYNEQFF; cdr3_nt: TGCAGCGTAGTCCGGGACTCGCATTACAATGAGCAGTTCTTC
d_call: TRBD1; v_call: TRBV7-9; j_call: TRBJ2-2; clone_size: few; cdr3_length: 14; cdr3_aa: CASSSGQGNGELFF; cdr3_nt: TGTGCCAGCAGCTCGGGACAGGGGAACGGGGAGCTGTTTTTT
d_call: TRBD1; v_call: TRBV2; j_call: TRBJ1-4; clone_size: few; cdr3_length: 14; cdr3_aa: CASSERTGREKLFF; cdr3_nt: TGTGCCAGCAGTGAAAGGACAGGAAGGGAAAAACTGTTTTTT
d_call: TRBD1; v_call: TRBV6-4; j_call: TRBJ1-6; clone_size: .; cdr3_length: 16; cdr3_aa: CASSREATGGNSPLHF; cdr3_nt: TGTGCCAGCAGTAGAGAGGCTACAGGGGGGAATTCACCCCTCCACTTT
d_call: TRBD1; v_call: TRBV28; j_call: TRBJ1-1; clone_size: .; cdr3_length: 15; cdr3_aa: CASRHRDRMNTEAFF; cdr3_nt: TGTGCCAGCAGACACCGGGACAGGATGAACACTGAAGCTTTCTTT
d_call: TRBD1; v_call: TRBV28; j_call: TRBJ1-4; clone_size: few; cdr3_length: 15; cdr3_aa: CASSLGQTFNEKLFF; cdr3_nt: TGTGCCAGCAGTTTGGGACAGACCTTTAATGAAAAACTGTTTTTT
d_call: TRBD2; v_call: TRBV20-1; j_call: TRBJ2-1; clone_size: .; cdr3_length: 16; cdr3_aa: CSARDLWSSGRNEQFF; cdr3_nt: TGCAGTGCTAGAGATCTATGGTCTAGCGGGCGCAATGAGCAGTTCTTC
d_call: .; v_call: TRBV7-9; j_call: TRBJ2-3; clone_size: .; cdr3_length: 12; cdr3_aa: CASSSDQGTQYF; cdr3_nt: TGTGCCAGCAGCTCCGACCAGGGTACGCAGTATTTT
d_call: TRBD2; v_call: TRBV29-1; j_call: TRBJ2-3; clone_size: many; cdr3_length: 14; cdr3_aa: CSAAGEPSTDTQYF; cdr3_nt: TGCAGCGCAGCGGGGGAGCCTAGCACAGATACGCAGTATTTT
d_call: .; v_call: TRBV11-2; j_call: TRBJ2-2; clone_size: few; cdr3_length: 14; cdr3_aa: CASSLAQATGELFF; cdr3_nt: TGTGCCAGCAGCCTAGCCCAGGCTACCGGGGAGCTGTTTTTT
d_call: TRBD2; v_call: TRBV6-2/TRBV6-3; j_call: TRBJ2-1; clone_size: few; cdr3_length: 16; cdr3_aa: CASSRTSGGWNDEQFF; cdr3_nt: TGTGCCAGCAGCCGGACTAGCGGGGGGTGGAACGATGAGCAGTTCTTC
d_call: .; v_call: TRBV9; j_call: TRBJ1-6; clone_size: .; cdr3_length: 17; cdr3_aa: CASSEYGTVTYNSPLHF; cdr3_nt: TGTGCCAGCAGCGAGTACGGGACGGTTACCTATAATTCACCCCTCCACTTT
d_call: .; v_call: TRBV5-6; j_call: TRBJ2-3; clone_size: .; cdr3_length: 13; cdr3_aa: CASTFLGGDTQYF; cdr3_nt: TGTGCCAGCACCTTCTTAGGTGGGGATACGCAGTATTTT
d_call: .; v_call: TRBV11-2; j_call: TRBJ2-3; clone_size: .; cdr3_length: 16; cdr3_aa: CASSLGGIWGTDTQYF; cdr3_nt: TGTGCCAGCAGCTTAGGAGGAATCTGGGGCACAGATACGCAGTATTTT
d_call: .; v_call: TRBV6-5; j_call: TRBJ2-6; clone_size: few; cdr3_length: 15; cdr3_aa: CASTASSSGANVLTF; cdr3_nt: TGTGCCAGCACAGCGTCCTCTTCTGGGGCCAACGTCCTGACTTTC
d_call: .; v_call: TRBV7-9; j_call: TRBJ2-7; clone_size: few; cdr3_length: 12; cdr3_aa: CASSGNSGTPFF; cdr3_nt: TGTGCCAGCAGCGGGAACTCCGGGACCCCATTCTTC
d_call: .; v_call: TRBV7-9; j_call: TRBJ1-2; clone_size: few; cdr3_length: 13; cdr3_aa: CASSLEGGHGYTF; cdr3_nt: TGTGCCAGCAGCTTAGAGGGGGGCCATGGCTACACCTTC
d_call: .; v_call: TRBV2; j_call: TRBJ1-1; clone_size: .; cdr3_length: 13; cdr3_aa: CASGTGENTEAFF; cdr3_nt: TGTGCCAGCGGGACTGGGGAGAACACTGAAGCTTTCTTT
d_call: .; v_call: TRBV7-9; j_call: TRBJ2-5; clone_size: many; cdr3_length: 14; cdr3_aa: CASSQEFGEETQYF; cdr3_nt: TGTGCCAGCAGCCAAGAATTCGGAGAAGAGACCCAGTACTTC
d_call: .; v_call: TRBV7-9; j_call: TRBJ1-1; clone_size: few; cdr3_length: 17; cdr3_aa: CASSLLGAGNANTEAFF; cdr3_nt: TGTGCCAGCAGCTTGTTGGGGGCCGGGAACGCGAACACTGAAGCTTTCTTT
d_call: .; v_call: TRBV6-2/TRBV6-3; j_call: TRBJ2-1; clone_size: .; cdr3_length: 14; cdr3_aa: CASSYLGRSSRQFF; cdr3_nt: TGTGCCAGCAGTTACCTAGGACGTTCAAGCCGGCAGTTCTTC
d_call: .; v_call: TRBV7-9; j_call: TRBJ1-3; clone_size: few; cdr3_length: 14; cdr3_aa: CASSLNLSGNTIYF; cdr3_nt: TGTGCCAGCAGCTTAAACCTCTCTGGAAACACCATATATTTT
d_call: TRBD2; v_call: TRBV7-8; j_call: TRBJ2-3; clone_size: few; cdr3_length: 15; cdr3_aa: CASSPSAGVLDTQYF; cdr3_nt: TGTGCCAGCAGCCCCTCGGCGGGGGTTCTAGATACGCAGTATTTT
d_call: .; v_call: TRBV11-1; j_call: TRBJ2-7; clone_size: .; cdr3_length: 15; cdr3_aa: CASSPAQGVKDEQYF; cdr3_nt: TGTGCCAGCAGCCCCGCACAGGGAGTAAAGGACGAGCAGTACTTC
d_call: .; v_call: TRBV7-6; j_call: TRBJ2-3; clone_size: few; cdr3_length: 15; cdr3_aa: CASQTWASDEDTQYF; cdr3_nt: TGTGCCAGTCAAACCTGGGCTAGCGATGAAGATACGCAGTATTTT
d_call: TRBD1; v_call: TRBV25-1; j_call: TRBJ2-7; clone_size: few; cdr3_length: 14; cdr3_aa: CASSEGQGPYEQYF; cdr3_nt: TGTGCCAGCAGTGAAGGACAGGGACCTTACGAGCAGTACTTC
d_call: .; v_call: TRBV7-6; j_call: TRBJ2-7; clone_size: .; cdr3_length: 12; cdr3_aa: CASSSGTHEQYF; cdr3_nt: TGTGCCAGCAGCTCCGGGACGCACGAGCAGTACTTC
d_call: TRBD2; v_call: TRBV20-1; j_call: TRBJ2-1; clone_size: .; cdr3_length: 16; cdr3_aa: CSARDRTSGPYNEQFF; cdr3_nt: TGCAGTGCTAGAGATCGAACTAGCGGGCCCTACAATGAGCAGTTCTTC
d_call: .; v_call: TRBV20-1; j_call: TRBJ1-5; clone_size: .; cdr3_length: 14; cdr3_aa: CSAREQGSNQPQHF; cdr3_nt: TGCAGTGCTAGAGAACAGGGAAGCAATCAGCCCCAGCATTTT
d_call: .; v_call: TRBV4-2; j_call: TRBJ1-1; clone_size: .; cdr3_length: 15; cdr3_aa: CASSQDGSGGTEAFF; cdr3_nt: TGTGCCAGCAGCCAAGATGGGTCGGGCGGCACTGAAGCTTTCTTT
d_call: TRBD1; v_call: TRBV5-1; j_call: TRBJ1-2; clone_size: many; cdr3_length: 15; cdr3_aa: CASSLEGQGTDGYTF; cdr3_nt: TGCGCCAGCAGCTTGGAGGGACAGGGAACGGATGGCTACACCTTC
d_call: .; v_call: TRBV7-4; j_call: TRBJ1-1; clone_size: .; cdr3_length: 15; cdr3_aa: CASSQDAGQNTEAFF; cdr3_nt: TGTGCCAGCAGCCAAGATGCAGGACAGAACACTGAAGCTTTCTTT
d_call: .; v_call: TRBV12-3/TRBV12-4; j_call: TRBJ2-1; clone_size: few; cdr3_length: 12; cdr3_aa: CASISGVREQFF; cdr3_nt: TGTGCCAGCATTTCGGGGGTACGTGAGCAGTTCTTC
d_call: .; v_call: TRBV30; j_call: TRBJ2-7; clone_size: few; cdr3_length: 13; cdr3_aa: CAWSVRGPYEQYF; cdr3_nt: TGTGCCTGGAGTGTACGAGGGCCCTACGAGCAGTACTTC
d_call: .; v_call: TRBV4-1; j_call: TRBJ1-5; clone_size: few; cdr3_length: 15; cdr3_aa: CASSHLTGSNQPQHF; cdr3_nt: TGCGCCAGCAGCCATCTGACGGGGAGCAATCAGCCCCAGCATTTT
d_call: .; v_call: TRBV10-3; j_call: TRBJ2-1; clone_size: .; cdr3_length: 14; cdr3_aa: CAISLAWGPREQFF; cdr3_nt: TGTGCCATCAGTCTAGCGTGGGGCCCCCGTGAGCAGTTCTTC
d_call: .; v_call: TRBV15; j_call: TRBJ2-7; clone_size: few; cdr3_length: 15; cdr3_aa: CATSRERASDFWKYF; cdr3_nt: TGTGCCACCAGCAGAGAGAGGGCTAGCGACTTCTGGAAGTACTTC
d_call: .; v_call: TRBV7-9; j_call: TRBJ1-5; clone_size: many; cdr3_length: 17; cdr3_aa: CASSAAGGPYSNQPQHF; cdr3_nt: TGTGCCAGCAGCGCTGCCGGGGGTCCGTATAGCAATCAGCCCCAGCATTTT
d_call: .; v_call: TRBV7-8; j_call: TRBJ2-5; clone_size: many; cdr3_length: 14; cdr3_aa: CASSAYVQAETQYF; cdr3_nt: TGTGCCAGCAGCGCTTACGTACAGGCCGAGACCCAGTACTTC
d_call: TRBD2; v_call: TRBV12-3/TRBV12-4; j_call: TRBJ2-1; clone_size: .; cdr3_length: 16; cdr3_aa: CASSPPRGGAYNEQFF; cdr3_nt: TGTGCCAGCAGTCCCCCCCGCGGGGGGGCCTACAATGAGCAGTTCTTC
d_call: TRBD1; v_call: TRBV7-4; j_call: TRBJ1-4; clone_size: .; cdr3_length: 17; cdr3_aa: CASSSRQGRGKNEKLFF; cdr3_nt: TGTGCCAGCAGCTCCCGACAGGGAAGGGGGAAGAATGAAAAACTGTTTTTT
d_call: TRBD1; v_call: TRBV2; j_call: TRBJ1-1; clone_size: .; cdr3_length: 16; cdr3_aa: CASRQGGHPMNTEAFF; cdr3_nt: TGTGCCAGCAGACAGGGGGGCCACCCAATGAACACTGAAGCTTTCTTT
d_call: .; v_call: TRBV7-9; j_call: TRBJ2-2; clone_size: few; cdr3_length: 15; cdr3_aa: CASRTGTSKTGELFF; cdr3_nt: TGTGCCAGCAGGACCGGGACATCCAAAACCGGGGAGCTGTTTTTT
d_call: .; v_call: TRBV7-2; j_call: TRBJ2-7; clone_size: few; cdr3_length: 16; cdr3_aa: CASSSGGLSETYEQYF; cdr3_nt: TGTGCCAGCAGCTCGGGTGGACTATCAGAGACCTACGAGCAGTACTTC
d_call: .; v_call: TRBV7-8; j_call: TRBJ2-7; clone_size: few; cdr3_length: 15; cdr3_aa: CASSGRTELSYEQYF; cdr3_nt: TGTGCCAGCAGCGGAAGGACAGAACTCTCCTACGAGCAGTACTTC
d_call: .; v_call: TRBV27; j_call: TRBJ2-1; clone_size: few; cdr3_length: 13; cdr3_aa: CASSRGASNEQFF; cdr3_nt: TGTGCCAGCAGCCGGGGGGCTTCCAATGAGCAGTTCTTC
d_call: .; v_call: TRBV7-2; j_call: TRBJ2-7; clone_size: many; cdr3_length: 15; cdr3_aa: CASSPDSGGGNEQYF; cdr3_nt: TGTGCCAGCAGCCCCGACTCCGGAGGGGGAAACGAGCAGTACTTC
d_call: .; v_call: TRBV6-5; j_call: TRBJ2-2; clone_size: .; cdr3_length: 15; cdr3_aa: CASSLYRDNTGELFF; cdr3_nt: TGTGCCAGCAGCCTATACAGGGATAACACCGGGGAGCTGTTTTTT
d_call: .; v_call: TRBV7-2; j_call: TRBJ2-7; clone_size: few; cdr3_length: 13; cdr3_aa: CASSLNPKGEQYF; cdr3_nt: TGTGCCAGCAGCCTCAACCCAAAGGGCGAGCAGTACTTC
d_call: .; v_call: TRBV11-2; j_call: TRBJ1-4; clone_size: .; cdr3_length: 15; cdr3_aa: CASSLSLTGNEKLFF; cdr3_nt: TGTGCCAGCAGCCTCTCTCTGACGGGGAATGAAAAACTGTTTTTT
d_call: .; v_call: TRBV29-1; j_call: TRBJ1-1; clone_size: few; cdr3_length: 16; cdr3_aa: CSVLGSEAVMNTEAFF; cdr3_nt: TGCAGCGTTCTGGGATCAGAAGCGGTCATGAACACTGAAGCTTTCTTT
d_call: .; v_call: TRBV20-1; j_call: TRBJ1-2; clone_size: .; cdr3_length: 11; cdr3_aa: CSARGTYGYTF; cdr3_nt: TGCAGTGCTAGAGGCACCTATGGCTACACCTTC
d_call: .; v_call: TRBV7-2; j_call: TRBJ2-1; clone_size: many; cdr3_length: 16; cdr3_aa: CASSPADRSSYNEQFF; cdr3_nt: TGTGCCAGCAGTCCCGCCGACCGGAGCTCCTACAATGAGCAGTTCTTC